The next 7 T cell receptor beta chains were all read from a single sample in a study of blood T cell repertoires in COVID-19. Here immunoSEQ multiplex PCR was the method, and the copy in TCRdb shows in-frame clones only, minus some. This table has 85,000 to 90,000 clones, about 82% appearing once. Sequences were obtained from peripheral blood. The receptors come from a human donor in a cohort sampled during active COVID-19.

The V and J genes are TRBV5-4 and TRBJ1-2, with D possibly matching TRBD1 (5 bases). The germline V and J ends were trimmed by 4 bases and 7 bases, with 17 bases remaining between them. The germline gives CDR1 SGHNT, CDR2 YYREEE (reference sequence). The CDR3 has 14 amino acids. Written as DNA, the CDR3 is TGTGCCAGCAGCCGGGACTTGAATGCGGGTGGCTACACCTTC. Protein product: CASSRDLNAGGYTF.

The CDR3 protein is CATSSRTGSGTEAFF. The DNA of the CDR3 is TGTGCCACCAGCTCCAGGACAGGGTCGGGCACTGAAGCTTTCTTT. The J gene is TRBJ1-1, the V gene TRBV15; TRBD1 matches 8 bases. Per germline, CDR1 LNHNV and CDR2 YYDKDF (reference sequence). The CDR3 covers 15 residues. V lost 5 bases to trimming and J lost 4 bases; unmatched junction nucleotides: 9.

The rearrangement uses TRBV11-2 and TRBJ2-7, with 7 positions matching TRBD1. Germline CDR1 reads SGHAT; CDR2 reads FQNNGV. V lost 9 bases, J lost 0 bases, and 8 bases stayed unmatched. There are 14 residues in the CDR3. The CDR3 region has the DNA TGTGCCAGTACCGGGACAGCCTCCTCCTACGAGCAGTACTTC. This encodes CASTGTASSYEQYF.

The genes are TRBV7-2 and TRBJ2-1; 11 bases line up with TRBD2. CDR3 length: 15 amino acids. The trim removed 5 bases at V and 6 bases at J, leaving 6 bases unmatched. CDR1 is SGHTA, CDR2 FQGNSA, per germline. The CDR3 reads CASSPPGTSGNEQFF. DNA for the CDR3: TGTGCCAGCAGCCCCCCTGGGACTAGCGGCAATGAGCAGTTCTTC.

The chain employs TRBV21-1 and TRBJ1-6; the DNA was not used to check the table's D call, TRBD1. TRBV21-1 is described as a pseudogene. The CDR3 is 15 amino acids. CDR3 residues: CASSKNRQVIVSLHF. CDR3 bases: TGTGCCAGCAGCAAAAATCGACAGGTGATAGTATCCCTCCACTTT.

The J gene is TRBJ1-4, the V gene TRBV6-5; the match to TRBD1 covers 7 bases. The CDR3 extends over 14 amino acids. Trimming cost V 5 bases and J 8 bases; bases outside gene matches: 8. Germline CDR1 is MNHEY and CDR2 is SVGAGI. Here the CDR3 DNA reads TGTGCCAGCAGTCTGACAGGGAGGTTGGAAAAACTGTTTTTT. Translated, it gives CASSLTGRLEKLFF.

This clone was detected only a few times. The CDR3, as DNA: TGTGCCAGCAGCTTGGATCAGGGAGGTTTCGGCTACACCTTC. Translating gives CASSLDQGGFGYTF. V gene TRBV5-4 combines with J gene TRBJ1-2, with a tentative D call TRBD1 (5 bases). This CDR3 has 14 residues. Germline V gene sequence: CDR1 SGHNT, CDR2 YYREEE (reference sequence). V shed 0 bases and J shed 8 bases, with 14 bases lying between them.